This T cell receptor (beta chain) was observed in a study of T cells in Graves' hyperthyroidism and ophthalmopathy (dated by TCRdb to the late 2010s). Background on the whole study: Peripheral blood was collected at initial diagnosis, before any treatment. TCR V-J signatures able to tell the groups apart were searched for in a discovery cohort of 100 patients, of whom over 40 had Graves' ophthalmopathy and 55 to 60 had stable Graves' hyperthyroidism. Whether ophthalmopathy could be predicted prospectively was tested in an independent validation cohort made up of under 20 hyperthyroidism patients plus 17 patients who later progressed to ophthalmopathy. The roughly 99 discovery patients were divided at random into training and test sets in a 7:3 ratio. In addition, the study compared T-cell repertoires in thyroid tissue and in blood from about 6 Graves' hyperthyroidism patients. After sampling, hyperthyroidism patients received methimazole starting at 30 mg daily, and ophthalmopathy patients received high-dose intravenous methylprednisolone. The paper reports TCR Vbeta CDR3 sequencing of some 140 peripheral blood samples: approximately 41 ophthalmopathy, 75 to 80 hyperthyroidism and approximately 17 progressor patients. The study at large found these results: In validation, the model predicted progression to ophthalmopathy with approximately 69% sensitivity and about 72% specificity, a median of about 6.7 months before onset. No statistical method was used to set the sample size in advance, and investigators knew the group allocation. In cross-validation, a model built on a 13 V-J signature told ophthalmopathy apart from stable hyperthyroidism with 85% to 90% sensitivity and roughly 81% specificity, and in testing the same model reached 80%/75%. Blood samples also contained most of the expanded thyroid clonotypes (frequency above 0.001), which suggests that blood repertoires may reflect thyroid immune responses.

The TCR beta CDR3 regions were amplified from RNA transcripts. The TCR CDR3 was subjected to a first round of RT-PCR using the HTBI primer set and the Qiagen OneStep RT-PCR kit. Libraries were constructed in a second round of multiplex PCR, after which size selection and purification were performed. Sequencing of the libraries was done on an Illumina HiSeq2000 using paired-end 100 bp reads. From the authors' description of their analysis: SOAPnuke was used to process the raw data, with reads discarded if the reads contained adapters or uncalled bases, had a mean Phred below 15, or lacked an exact constant-primer or identifier match. High-quality paired reads were merged using COPE v1.2.5, and each unique nucleotide sequence was defined as a clonotype. Clonotypes were aligned to IMGT TRBV, TRBD and TRBJ reference segments using MiTCR v1.1. Analysis was restricted to V-J combinations with a frequency above 0.0001, which covered roughly 99% of repertoires. A TCS score was defined as the ratio between F50 (clonal expansion) and ExV (chaos), using BLOSUM62-based TCRdist between CDR3 peptides within each V-J. Welch's t-statistics and random forest reduced fewer than 550 V-J features to roughly 13, which were used in a naive Bayes classifier (R e1071). Starting from the raw public reads, TCRdb applied fastp trimming at Q25, assembled clones with MiXCR and retained in-frame beta chains. All rows with the same CDR3 protein become a single entry with the most common DNA and genes. The V and J calls shown here were made by TCRdb, not taken from the authors' results. For this sample the table gives about half a million distinct CDR3 sequences, of which around a fifth were detected only once. Under 55% of the sample goes to the ten largest clones.

The CDR3 runs 16 amino acids, cysteine and phenylalanine included. Just CDR3 DNA is preserved here, 48 bases in frame from base 1. CDR1 and CDR2 are read off the germline V gene (reference sequence) as SSHAT and FNYEAQ. Comment on this clonotype: Its binding antigen is unknown. A read error may produce the germline difference seen at one junction end.

Ophthalmopathy patients had moderately to severely active disease, with a Clinical Activity Score of 3 or more, a NOSPECS grade of 4 or more, and a disease duration of less than 3 months. Patients with uncontrolled infections, other autoimmune diseases, pregnancy or lactation were excluded. Diagnoses were established on the basis of clinical symptoms, serum thyroxine and TRAb, thyroid ultrasound, and orbital computed tomography. PBMCs were isolated from approximately 10 ml of fresh peripheral blood by Ficoll-Paque density gradient centrifugation. Total RNA was extracted with Trizol reagent, and quality was checked on an Agilent 2100 Bioanalyzer.

The clonotype comes from a woman aged 70 to 79 with Graves' ophthalmopathy. The specimen was blood. The chain joins TRBV7-7 to TRBJ2-3; TRBD2 fits 12 bases in the junction. The CDR3 amino acid sequence is: CASSRSSGRAGDTQYF. The DNA is TGTGCTAGCAGCCGATCTAGCGGGAGGGCCGGAGATACGCAGTATTTT.